This entry lists 29 T cell receptor beta chains sequenced from one sample in a study of cytotoxic CD8 clonotypes in ibrutinib-treated CLL (dated by TCRdb to the early 2020s). Receptors were amplified or captured by the immunoSEQ multiplex PCR assay. As stored in TCRdb, this immuneACCESS dataset retains in-frame rearrangements with V and J assigned. A fraction of the clones does not appear; measured against another copy, unresolved V genes explain less than half of the discrepancy, and the remainder lacks a known reason. This sample comprises some 17,000 clones, approximately 81% of them detected only once. About 17% of the sample is taken by the ten largest. Sequenced here: PBMCs, sampled before ibrutinib treatment. The receptor source for this set is a human donor with chronic lymphocytic leukemia.

The gene calls are TRBV28 and TRBJ2-7; D is possibly TRBD1 or TRBD2 (5 bases each). CDR3 length: 15 amino acids. V was cut by 5 bases and J by 0 bases, with 14 bases left in between. From germline, CDR1 is MDHEN and CDR2 SYDVKM. The CDR3 loop is CASSLPPGTSYEQYF. For the CDR3, the DNA is TGTGCCAGCAGTCTCCCCCCGGGGACCTCCTACGAGCAGTACTTC.

The rearrangement joins TRBV7-2 to TRBJ2-5; D is unclear. Germline CDR1 is SGHTA and CDR2 is FQGNSA. Trimming removed 2 bases at V and 5 bases at J, with 3 bases between. This CDR3 has 11 amino acids. The CDR3, as DNA: TGTGCCAGCAGCTTATTGGAGACCCAGTACTTC. It encodes CASSLLETQYF.

The gene calls are TRBV5-1 and TRBJ2-3, with 11 bases lining up with TRBD2. CDR1 SGHRS and CDR2 YFSETQ come from the germline V gene. The V segment lost 3 bases and the J segment 7 bases; nucleotides outside the gene matches: 13. The CDR3 is 17 residues long. The CDR3 DNA sequence: TGCGCCAGCAGCTCTTTGGGTAGCGGGAGGGCCGGGAATACGCAGTATTTT. This encodes CASSSLGSGRAGNTQYF.

This clone occurred a few times. The V gene is TRBV19, the J gene TRBJ2-1, with D possibly TRBD2 on 6 matching bases. The CDR3 loop spans 15 amino acids. Trimming shortened V by 0 bases and J by 8 bases, and 14 bases separated the two germline ends. The germline V gene encodes CDR1 LNHDA and CDR2 SQIVND (reference sequence). The CDR3 DNA reads as TGTGCCAGTAGTATAGAAACGGGAGCCCGTTATGAGCAGTTCTTC. This gives the protein CASSIETGARYEQFF.

To note about this clone: A junction end diverges from the germline sequence, so it may reflect a read error. The rearrangement links TRBV7-7 to TRBJ1-4; D gene unclear. The CDR3 spans 13 residues. Germline lookup yields CDR1 SSHAT and CDR2 FNYEAQ (reference sequence). CDR3 sequence reads: CASSLSEGEKLFF. The CDR3 coding sequence is TGTGCTAGCAGCTTATCAGAAGGGGAAAAACTGTTTTTT.

The chain employs TRBV27 and TRBJ2-4; unclear D gene. CDR1 and CDR2 from the germline V gene are MNHEY and SMNVEV (reference sequence). Trimming cost V 3 bases and J 0 bases, with 18 bases left between them. The CDR3 spans 18 residues. The CDR3 loop reads CASSFRTEAGLAKNIQYF. CDR3 DNA sequence: TGTGCCAGCAGTTTTCGAACGGAAGCCGGTTTAGCCAAAAACATTCAGTACTTC.

J is TRBJ2-7 and V is TRBV18; 7 bases fit TRBD2. V was clipped by 3 bases and J by 1 base; unmatched bases: 9. Germline V gene data show CDR1 as KGHSH and CDR2 as LQKENI. CDR3 length: 16 amino acids. The CDR3 nucleotides are TGTGCCAGCTCACCTTCTTCGGAGGGAGGGTCCTACGAGCAGTACTTC. As protein: CASSPSSEGGSYEQYF.

This clone showed up just a few times. The gene calls are TRBV5-1 and TRBJ1-1; D remains ambiguous. The CDR3 length is 14 residues. The V end was cut by 5 bases, the J end by 4 bases, with 15 bases between. Germline V gene data show CDR1 as SGHRS and CDR2 as YFSETQ. CDR3 nucleotides: TGCGCCAGCAGACCACATGATCCTTTCACTGAAGCTTTCTTT. Amino acids: CASRPHDPFTEAFF.

This clone has just one count. The V gene is TRBV27, the J gene TRBJ2-7; D remains unclear. V was shortened by 2 bases and J by 3 bases, with 8 bases between the two germline ends. This CDR3 has 13 amino acids. Germline-derived CDR1 and CDR2 are MNHEY and SMNVEV (reference sequence). The CDR3 sequence is CASSLRLNYEQYF. As DNA, the CDR3 is TGTGCCAGCAGTTTAAGGCTGAACTACGAGCAGTACTTC.

V gene TRBV4-1 combines with J gene TRBJ2-1, with D tentatively TRBD1 (5 bases). CDR1 is MGHRA, CDR2 YSYEKL, per germline. This CDR3 has 15 amino acids. Trimming pared 5 bases from V and 5 bases from J, leaving 16 bases between. The CDR3: CASSFWDGADNEQFF. CDR3 coding DNA: TGCGCCAGCAGCTTTTGGGATGGGGCGGACAATGAGCAGTTCTTC.

The J gene is TRBJ1-3, the V gene TRBV28, with D unclear. Deletions cut 5 bases from V and 8 bases from J, with 4 bases between. The CDR3 runs 10 residues. CDR1 and CDR2 from the germline V gene are MDHEN and SYDVKM. The CDR3 region is CASSQYTIYF. The CDR3 DNA reads TGTGCCAGCAGTCAATACACCATATATTTT.

This clone occurred a few times. This rearrangement joins TRBV2 to TRBJ1-2; D ambiguous. The CDR3 spans 10 residues. The V end was cut by 3 bases, the J end by 5 bases, with 1 base between. Germline-derived CDR1 and CDR2 are SNHLY and FYNNEI. The CDR3 spells CASSDYGYTF. DNA for the CDR3: TGTGCCAGCAGTGATTATGGCTACACCTTC.

The sample holds a few counts of this clone. The chain joins TRBV19 to TRBJ1-1; D is unclear. Germline CDR1 and CDR2: LNHDA and SQIVND (reference sequence). CDR3 length: 11 residues. The V end lost 9 bases, the J end lost 1 base, and 6 bases lay between the germline ends. In DNA form, the CDR3 reads TGTGCCAGCAACCAGAACACTGAAGCTTTCTTT. Protein sequence: CASNQNTEAFF.

DNA for the CDR3: TGCGCCAGCAGTGAGAGGGGGAGAGAAACTGAAGCTTTCTTT. This sequence encodes CASSERGRETEAFF. The chain has TRBV10-2 and TRBJ1-1; perhaps TRBD1 as D (6 bases). V lost 2 bases and J lost 5, with 12 bases in between. Germline CDR1 WSHSY, CDR2 SAAADI. The CDR3 length is 14 residues.

This clone came up a few times. This sequence joins TRBV19 and TRBJ2-5; perhaps TRBD1 as D (5 bases). The CDR3 runs 11 residues. Germline lookup yields CDR1 LNHDA and CDR2 SQIVND (reference sequence). The V end lost 4 bases, the J end lost 7 bases, and 7 bases lay between the germline ends. CDR3 nucleotides: TGTGCCAGTAGTAAAGGGGTGACCCAGTACTTC. Residues: CASSKGVTQYF.

The chain links TRBV19 to TRBJ1-2; TRBD1 is a possible D gene (5 bases). The CDR3 is 13 amino acids. Germline assignment: CDR1 LNHDA and CDR2 SQIVND (reference sequence). Trimming pared 3 bases from V and 4 bases from J, leaving 9 bases between. The CDR3 is CASSMEGRYGYTF. The CDR3 bases are TGTGCCAGTAGTATGGAGGGACGCTATGGCTACACCTTC.

This clone rates as medium-sized (0.01 to 0.1%). The chain combines TRBV6-5 with TRBJ2-3, with TRBD2 matching over 14 bases. The J segment lost 3 bases and the V segment lost 8 bases, leaving 4 bases of the junction unmatched. The CDR3 consists of 15 residues. The germline CDR1 and CDR2 sequences are MNHEY and SVGAGI. CDR3 DNA: TGTGCCAGCCGACGACTAGCGGGAGGGACAGATACGCAGTATTTT. Protein: CASRRLAGGTDTQYF.

The J gene is TRBJ2-5, the V gene TRBV5-1; 7 bases fit TRBD1. In germline, CDR1 is SGHRS, CDR2 YFSETQ. V shed 0 bases and J 5 bases; nucleotides not matched to a gene: 10. This CDR3 region has 16 residues. The CDR3 region is CASSLADRAGGETQYF. CDR3 nucleotides: TGCGCCAGCAGCTTGGCCGACAGGGCGGGCGGGGAGACCCAGTACTTC.

This clone was seen just once. The chain combines TRBV11-3 with TRBJ2-3, with 8 bases fitting TRBD2. V lost 0 bases and J lost 4; bases outside the gene matches: 3. Germline values: CDR1 SGHNT, CDR2 YENEEA. The CDR3 sequence is 15 residues long. The CDR3 loop reads CASSLDPGGADTQYF. For the CDR3, the DNA is TGTGCCAGCAGCTTAGACCCGGGAGGGGCAGATACGCAGTATTTT.

The chain employs TRBV29-1 and TRBJ2-7, with D uncertain. Germline CDR1 reads SQVTM; CDR2 reads ANQGSEA. The CDR3 is made up of 12 amino acids. The V and J ends lost 5 bases and 3 bases respectively, with 11 bases between them. CDR3 coding DNA: TGCAGCGTTCGTTGGGGTTACTACGAGCAGTACTTC. This codes for CSVRWGYYEQYF.

This chain links TRBV5-1 with TRBJ1-1; D is unclear. With 2 bases removed from V and 1 base from J, the gap between germline ends came to 9 bases. In germline, CDR1 is SGHRS, CDR2 YFSETQ. The CDR3 covers 14 residues. The DNA of the CDR3 is TGCGCCAGCAGCTTCGGTTCACCGAACACTGAAGCTTTCTTT. Amino acid sequence: CASSFGSPNTEAFF.

Only a few counts were recorded for this clone. This sequence joins TRBV10-3 and TRBJ2-2; 10 nucleotides line up with TRBD2. Germline V gene data show CDR1 as ENHRY and CDR2 as SYGVKD. With V trimmed by 4 bases and J by 2 bases, 16 bases remained unmatched. The CDR3 covers 20 residues. The CDR3 loop is CAISGKPGLAPGINTGELFF. CDR3 DNA: TGTGCCATCAGTGGGAAACCGGGACTAGCGCCTGGGATTAACACCGGGGAGCTGTTTTTT.

This clone was seen more than once but under ten times. V is TRBV29-1 and J is TRBJ2-3; tentative D call: TRBD1 (5 bases). The CDR3 is 13 residues long. V gave up 5 bases and J gave up 4 bases, with 13 bases separating them. CDR1 is SQVTM and CDR2 is ANQGSEA in the germline V gene. This chain's CDR3 is CSVQGFFPDTQYF. CDR3 DNA: TGCAGCGTTCAGGGCTTTTTCCCAGATACGCAGTATTTT.

This clone was counted a few times. In DNA, the CDR3 is TGTGCCAGCAGTTGGGGCGGGAGGGCCGTGGAGACCCAGTACTTC. Translated, it gives CASSWGGRAVETQYF. The chain has TRBV27 and TRBJ2-5; 9 bases are shared with TRBD2. The V gene end was trimmed by 4 bases and the J gene end by 5 bases; junction bases not matched to a gene: 8. The CDR3 has 15 residues. Germline V gives CDR1 MNHEY, CDR2 SMNVEV (reference sequence).

The V gene is TRBV6-1, the J gene TRBJ2-7, with TRBD1 matching 8 bases. Germline CDR1 MNHNS, CDR2 SASEGT. With V trimmed by 10 bases and J by 6 bases, 17 bases remained unmatched. This CDR3 comprises 15 residues. The CDR3: CATRAIGQGISEQYF. The CDR3 DNA follows: TGTGCCACCCGGGCCATCGGACAGGGAATCTCCGAGCAGTACTTC.

The V and J genes are TRBV27 and TRBJ2-3; a weak D match, TRBD1 (5 bases). This CDR3 region has 15 residues. V shed 5 bases and J shed 5 bases, with 17 bases lying between them. Looked up from germline, CDR1 is MNHEY and CDR2 is SMNVEV (reference sequence). CDR3 coding DNA: TGTGCCAGCAGTCCCTTCACTCCAGGGATAGATACGCAGTATTTT. Its protein is CASSPFTPGIDTQYF.

V and J are TRBV27 and TRBJ2-7; D possibly corresponds to TRBD1 (5 bases). Deletions cut 2 bases from V and 6 bases from J, with 14 bases between. The CDR3 extends over 14 amino acids. Germline CDR1 reads MNHEY; CDR2 reads SMNVEV (reference sequence). The CDR3 coding sequence is TGTGCCAGCAGTTTACAAAGGGGTTTGGGCGAGCAGTACTTC. Protein: CASSLQRGLGEQYF.

The chain combines TRBV6-4 with TRBJ2-7; 9 bases map to TRBD1. CDR1 MRHNA and CDR2 SNTAGT come from the germline V gene. This CDR3 comprises 18 residues. The V gene end was trimmed by 0 bases and the J gene end by 4 bases; junction bases not matched to a gene: 13. The CDR3 protein is CASSDSRQLGTGTYEQYF. Here the CDR3 DNA reads TGTGCCAGCAGTGACTCCCGGCAACTAGGGACAGGGACTTACGAGCAGTACTTC.

As to this clone: Different DNA sequences within this sample yield the same CDR3. V usage is TRBV18 and J usage is TRBJ1-5; 8 positions match TRBD1. The junction had 3 bases not matched to a gene; V was cut back by 3 bases and J by 2 bases. CDR3 length: 15 residues. Germline V gene sequence: CDR1 KGHSH, CDR2 LQKENI. CDR3: CASSPDRGGNQPQHF. CDR3 sequence (DNA): TGTGCCAGCTCACCTGACAGGGGCGGCAATCAGCCCCAGCATTTT.